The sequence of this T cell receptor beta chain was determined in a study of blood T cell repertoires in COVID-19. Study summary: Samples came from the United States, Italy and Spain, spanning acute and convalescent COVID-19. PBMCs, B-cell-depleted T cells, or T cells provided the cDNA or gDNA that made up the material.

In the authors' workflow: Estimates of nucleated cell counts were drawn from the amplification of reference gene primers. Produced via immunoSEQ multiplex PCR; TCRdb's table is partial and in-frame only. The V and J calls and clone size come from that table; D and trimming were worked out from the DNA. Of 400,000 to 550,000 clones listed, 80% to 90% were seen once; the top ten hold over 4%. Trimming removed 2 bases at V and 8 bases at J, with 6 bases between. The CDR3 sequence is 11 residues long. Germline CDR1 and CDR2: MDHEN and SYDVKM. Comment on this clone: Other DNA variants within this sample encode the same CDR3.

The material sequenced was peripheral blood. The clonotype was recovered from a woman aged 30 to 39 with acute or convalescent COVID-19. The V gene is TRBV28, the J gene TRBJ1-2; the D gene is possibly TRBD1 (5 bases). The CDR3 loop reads CASSLRGGYTF. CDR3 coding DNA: TGTGCCAGCAGTTTAAGGGGCGGCTACACCTTC.